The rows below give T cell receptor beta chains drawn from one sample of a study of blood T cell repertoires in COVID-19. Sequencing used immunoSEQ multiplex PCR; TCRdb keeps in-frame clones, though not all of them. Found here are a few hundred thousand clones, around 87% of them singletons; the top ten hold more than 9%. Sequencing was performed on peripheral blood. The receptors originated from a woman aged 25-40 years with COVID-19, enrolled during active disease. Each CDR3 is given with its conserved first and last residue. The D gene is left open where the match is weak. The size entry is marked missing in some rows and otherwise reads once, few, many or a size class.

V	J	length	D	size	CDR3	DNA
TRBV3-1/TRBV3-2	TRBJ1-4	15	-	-	CASSQGAGSVEKLFF	TGTGCCAGCAGCCAAGGGGCCGGGAGTGTAGAAAAACTGTTTTTT
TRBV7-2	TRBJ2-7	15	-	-	CASSLAGGALGEQYF	TGTGCCAGCAGCTTAGCAGGGGGGGCCCTTGGCGAGCAGTACTTC
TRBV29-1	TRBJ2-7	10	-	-	CSAGGIEQYF	TGCAGCGCCGGGGGAATCGAGCAGTACTTC
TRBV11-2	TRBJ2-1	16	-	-	CASSLAAVSSYNEQFF	TGTGCCAGCAGCTTAGCAGCGGTTAGCTCCTACAATGAGCAGTTCTTC
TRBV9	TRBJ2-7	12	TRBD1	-	CASSPGGDEQYF	TGTGCTAGTTCTCCAGGGGGCGACGAGCAGTACTTC
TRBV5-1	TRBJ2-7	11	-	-	CASSFLYEQYF	TGCGCCAGCAGCTTCCTCTACGAGCAGTACTTC
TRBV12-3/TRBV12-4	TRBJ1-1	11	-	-	CASYRTAEAFF	TGTGCCAGCTACAGGACCGCTGAAGCTTTCTTT
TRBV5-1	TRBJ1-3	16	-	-	CASREGQPYSGNTIYF	TGCGCCAGCAGAGAAGGACAGCCTTACTCTGGAAACACCATATATTTT
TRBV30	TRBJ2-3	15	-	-	CAWSMGQGSIDTQYF	TGTGCCTGGAGTATGGGGCAGGGGAGCATAGATACGCAGTATTTT
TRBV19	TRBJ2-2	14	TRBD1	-	CASNTGTGTGELFF	TGTGCCAGTAATACCGGGACAGGGACCGGGGAGCTGTTTTTT
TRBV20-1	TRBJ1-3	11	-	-	CSARTGNTIYF	TGCAGTGCCAGGACTGGAAACACCATATATTTT
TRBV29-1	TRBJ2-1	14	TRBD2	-	CSAPPSGDYNEQFF	TGCAGCGCCCCCCCTAGCGGTGACTACAATGAGCAGTTCTTC
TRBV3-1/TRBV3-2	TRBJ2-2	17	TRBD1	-	CASSQSGTGGYTGELFF	TGTGCCAGCAGCCAGAGCGGGACAGGGGGCTACACCGGGGAGCTGTTTTTT
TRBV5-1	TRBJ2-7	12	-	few	CASSWDTFEQYF	TGCGCCAGCAGCTGGGACACCTTCGAGCAGTACTTC
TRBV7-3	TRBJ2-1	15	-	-	CASSSGASSYNEQFF	TGTGCCAGCAGCTCTGGAGCTAGCTCCTACAATGAGCAGTTCTTC
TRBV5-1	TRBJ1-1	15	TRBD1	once	CASRLLQGTVTEAFF	TGCGCCAGCAGGTTATTACAGGGGACGGTAACTGAAGCTTTCTTT
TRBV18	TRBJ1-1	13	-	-	CASSPQRGTEAFF	TGTGCCAGCTCACCACAAAGGGGGACTGAAGCTTTCTTT
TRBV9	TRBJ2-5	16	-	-	CASSVQPGGSQETQYF	TGTGCCAGCAGCGTCCAACCAGGGGGGAGTCAAGAGACCCAGTACTTC
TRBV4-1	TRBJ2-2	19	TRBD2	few	CASSQAGRAGLADTGELFF	TGCGCCAGCAGCCAAGCCGGACGCGCGGGACTAGCGGACACCGGGGAGCTGTTTTTT
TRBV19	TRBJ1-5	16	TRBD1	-	CASSWGTGEGNQPQHF	TGTGCCAGTAGTTGGGGGACAGGGGAGGGCAATCAGCCCCAGCATTTT